The T cell receptor (beta chain) described here comes from a study of cytomegalovirus exposure and HLA in healthy donors. For the study at large: Assignment to the Caucasian-associated ancestry cluster applied to 81% of the approximately 380 genotyped donors. Regarding the study as a whole: Later analysis placed DRB1 highest and HLA-C lowest in TCR association rates, which differed by HLA locus. Later analysis indicated greater clonal expansion among HLA-associated TCR beta chains than among equally common other chains. Solely CMV serostatus was available to characterize immune exposure.

Amplification used 60 Vbeta primers and 13 Jbeta primers. Measured with immunoSEQ multiplex PCR; TCRdb has only the in-frame clones, and not every one. The sample lists some 200,000 clones, more than 9.5% occurring once. Worth noting for this clone: What it binds is unknown. Additional DNA sequences in this sample encode the identical CDR3.

From germline, CDR1 is DFQATT and CDR2 SNEGSKA (reference sequence). V gave up 5 bases and J gave up 1 base, with 2 bases separating them. CDR3 length: 10 residues. The TCR comes from a man between 45 and 60 years old in good health and CMV-seropositive. The V call is TRBV20-1, the J call TRBJ2-5, with unresolved D. Source material: PBMCs. CDR3 sequence: CSALQETQYF. In DNA form, the CDR3 reads TGCAGTGCTCTCCAAGAGACCCAGTACTTC.